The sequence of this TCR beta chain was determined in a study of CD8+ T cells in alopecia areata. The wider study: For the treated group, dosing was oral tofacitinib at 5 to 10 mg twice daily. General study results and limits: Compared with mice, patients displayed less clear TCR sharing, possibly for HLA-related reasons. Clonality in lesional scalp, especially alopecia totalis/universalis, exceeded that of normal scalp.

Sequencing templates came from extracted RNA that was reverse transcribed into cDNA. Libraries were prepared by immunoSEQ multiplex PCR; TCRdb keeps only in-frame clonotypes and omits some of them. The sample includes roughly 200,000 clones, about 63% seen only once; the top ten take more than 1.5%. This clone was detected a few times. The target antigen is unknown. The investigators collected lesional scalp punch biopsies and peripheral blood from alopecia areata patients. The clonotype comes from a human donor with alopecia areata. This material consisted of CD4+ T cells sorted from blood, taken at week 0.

CDR3 protein: CASARDSKTEAFF. DNA of the CDR3: TGCGCCAGCGCGAGGGACAGCAAGACTGAAGCTTTCTTT. This sequence joins TRBV5-1 and TRBJ1-1, with 7 bases matching TRBD1. V was clipped by 7 bases and J by 5 bases; unmatched bases: 8. The CDR3 is 13 amino acids. CDR1 and CDR2 (germline): SGHRS, YFSETQ. The full variable domain, with the rest looked up from reference TRBV5-1 and TRBJ1-1, is KAGVTQTPRYLIKTRGQQVTLSCSPISGHRSVSWYQQTPGQGLQFLFEYFSETQRNKGNFPGRFSGRQFSNSRSEMNVSTLELGDSALYLCASARDSKTEAFFGQGTRLTVV.